Described below is a single TCR beta chain sequence and its context. The antigen is undetermined. The sample belongs to a study of shared clonotypes between healthy human individuals. Terminally differentiated effector memory CD45RA+ cells were excluded from the naive CD8 cells, which were CD45RO-negative and positively selected for CCR7. Findings of the study overall: Clonotypes which were not shared had lower generation probabilities than clonotypes that all four donors shared. Estimated richness values were generally larger in naive subsets than in memory subsets. Few donors restricted represented genetic and exposure-history diversity.

Produced via immunoSEQ multiplex PCR; TCRdb's table is partial and in-frame only. Of 1.5 million to 2.5 million clones in the sample, over 85% were seen once. The V gene's germline CDR1 is SEHNR and CDR2 FQNEAQ (reference sequence). V shed 4 bases and J 1 base; nucleotides not matched to a gene: 7. CDR3 size: 16 residues. The rearrangement uses TRBV7-9 and TRBJ2-5, with 9 nucleotides matching TRBD1. Material: naive CD8+ T cells sorted from blood. This sequence originates from a man aged 18 to 29 in good health. The CDR3, as DNA: TGTGCCAGCAGCTGGGACAGGGATTTCCCCCAAGAGACCCAGTACTTC. Translation gives CASSWDRDFPQETQYF.